The source of this TCR beta chain is a study of T cell responses to AZD1222 COVID-19 vaccine. Method: immunoSEQ multiplex PCR; TCRdb's copy keeps in-frame clones and lacks some. The sample yields about 150,000 clones, 88% seen once. CDR3 size: 12 residues. In germline, CDR1 is LNHNV, CDR2 YYDKDF (reference sequence). The V gene lost 5 bases and the J gene lost 7 bases, with 9 bases spanning the gap. The clonotype comes from an adult in good health. The rearrangement joins TRBV15 to TRBJ1-3; D uncertain. Material: peripheral blood, obtained on day 0 of AZD1222 vaccination. The CDR3 sequence: CATSPGFNTIYF. As DNA, the CDR3 is TGTGCCACCAGCCCGGGGTTTAACACCATATATTTT.